The sequence of this TCR beta chain was determined in a study of T-cell reconstitution after alpha-beta-depleted transplantation in children. This clonotype showed up many times. Its target is not known. Study outcomes and limitations: Some patients showed high day-60 TCRbeta diversity, which derived from surviving recipient T cells and thymic progenitors. Fresh T-cell production supplied most of the T-cell counts and diversity seen one year after transplant.

TCRbeta library construction was performed incorporating unique molecular identifiers. In TCRdb, the PCR reads were re-called with MiXCR into one record per CDR3 protein. This sample yields 70,000 to 95,000 distinct CDR3 sequences, of which around 18% are seen a single time; about half belongs to the top ten. This CDR3 spans 15 amino acids. V shed 0 bases and J shed 2 bases, with 10 bases lying between them. Germline V gives CDR1 MNHEY, CDR2 SVGAGI. The chain employs TRBV6-5 and TRBJ1-1; D perhaps matches TRBD1 (5 bases). This clonotype was sampled from a male patient under 10 years old who had a stem cell transplant for acute lymphoblastic leukemia, so the T cells may come from the graft donor. The material was PBMCs, mostly from graft donor cells, obtained 360 days after TCRalphabeta/CD19-depleted stem cell transplant. CDR3 bases: TGTGCCAGCAGTTACTCTCGGCAGGGCAACACTGAAGCTTTCTTT. This gives the protein CASSYSRQGNTEAFF.